Below are 27 T cell receptor beta chains sequenced from a single sample in a study of T cells in Graves' hyperthyroidism and ophthalmopathy. Researchers amplified the TCR beta CDR3 regions from RNA transcripts. A first-round RT-PCR of the TCR CDR3 used the HTBI primer set. Using its own MiXCR run on the multiplex PCR reads, TCRdb lists one record per CDR3 protein. Altogether under 650,000 distinct CDR3 sequences are present, roughly 17% being singletons, with the ten largest covering around 3.9%. Sequences were obtained from blood. The receptors derive from a woman in her 30s with Graves' hyperthyroidism.

Only a few counts were recorded for this clonotype. V gene TRBV6-5 combines with J gene TRBJ2-2; D gene ambiguous. CDR1 and CDR2 from the germline V gene are MNHEY and SVGAGI. The CDR3 covers 13 residues. V lost 2 bases and J lost 5, with 6 bases in between. The CDR3 spells CASSYGPTGELFF. CDR3 bases: TGTGCCAGCAGTTACGGCCCAACCGGGGAGCTGTTTTTT.

The V call is TRBV20-1, the J call TRBJ2-5; a possible D gene is TRBD1 (6 bases). Per germline, CDR1 DFQATT and CDR2 SNEGSKA (reference sequence). V was cut by 7 bases and J by 0 bases, with 12 bases left in between. The CDR3 covers 13 residues. CDR3 DNA: TGCAGTGTCCCCGACAGGTACCAAGAGACCCAGTACTTC. Translated: CSVPDRYQETQYF.

There are a few counts of this clonotype. The chain couples TRBV18 to TRBJ1-2; 12 positions match TRBD1. Germline-derived CDR1 and CDR2 are KGHSH and LQKENI. CDR3 size: 17 residues. With V trimmed by 6 bases and J by 1 base, 9 bases remained unmatched. The CDR3 spells CASSAGTGGSGNYGYTF. The CDR3 DNA is TGTGCCAGCTCTGCCGGGACAGGGGGCTCCGGTAACTATGGCTACACCTTC.

This clonotype occurred many times. The chain combines TRBV20-1 with TRBJ2-3; D gene ambiguous. Trimming took off 2 bases at V and 0 bases at J, with 9 bases between the two ends. In germline, CDR1 is DFQATT, CDR2 SNEGSKA (reference sequence). This CDR3 region has 14 residues. The CDR3 DNA sequence: TGCAGTGCTAGATTTGGAGCTAGCACAGATACGCAGTATTTT. Protein product: CSARFGASTDTQYF.

The chain uses TRBV6-2 or TRBV6-3 and TRBJ2-3; D is possibly TRBD1 (5 bases). CDR3 size: 16 residues. Trimming pared 7 bases from V and 2 bases from J, leaving 19 bases between. Germline V gene sequence: CDR1 MNHEY, CDR2 SVGEGT. CDR3 nucleotide sequence: TGTGCCAGCACCTGCCCATCGACTGGGGCCACAGATACGCAGTATTTT. Encoded protein: CASTCPSTGATDTQYF.

Many counts were recorded for this clonotype. For the CDR3, the DNA is TGTGCCAGCAGTTTGGACGACAGGGAGCAGTACTTC. It yields the protein CASSLDDREQYF. This chain uses TRBV12-3 or TRBV12-4 with TRBJ2-7, with D possibly matching TRBD1 (6 bases). The CDR3 is 12 amino acids. Trimming pared 3 bases from V and 7 bases from J, leaving 10 bases between.

This clonotype was recorded many times. The gene calls are TRBV11-3 and TRBJ1-1; TRBD1 agrees at 7 bases. Trimming removed 8 bases from V and 5 bases from J; junction bases left unmatched: 14. The CDR3 is made up of 15 amino acids. Looked up from germline, CDR1 is SGHNT and CDR2 is YENEEA. This chain's CDR3 is CASRGTLGTVTEAFF. CDR3 nucleotide sequence: TGTGCCAGCCGGGGGACGCTGGGGACAGTGACTGAAGCTTTCTTT.

The V call is TRBV13, the J call TRBJ2-2, with a tentative D call TRBD2 (6 bases). Per germline, CDR1 PRHDT and CDR2 FYEKMQ (reference sequence). V was pared by 4 bases and J by 0 bases, with 12 bases between. The CDR3 covers 16 residues. For the CDR3, the DNA is TGTGCCAGCAGCTCAGGACTACACGCGAACACCGGGGAGCTGTTTTTT. Amino acid sequence: CASSSGLHANTGELFF. Full variable domain (outside the CDR3, taken from reference TRBV13 and TRBJ2-2): AAGVIQSPRHLIKEKRETATLKCYPIPRHDTVYWYQQGPGQDPQFLISFYEKMQSDKGSIPDRFSAQQFSDYHSELNMSSLELGDSALYFCASSSGLHANTGELFFGEGSRLTVL.

This clonotype was detected a few times. V gene TRBV14 combines with J gene TRBJ2-1, with 7 bases identical to TRBD2. The CDR3 consists of 14 residues. The germline V gene encodes CDR1 SGHDN and CDR2 FVKESK. J was trimmed by 8 bases and V by 1 base; bases with no gene match: 5. The CDR3 is CASSQGLARYEQFF. In nucleotides, the CDR3 is TGTGCCAGCAGCCAAGGACTAGCTAGGTATGAGCAGTTCTTC.

Only a few counts were recorded for this clonotype. The V gene is TRBV20-1, the J gene TRBJ2-5; 9 nucleotides align to TRBD2. This CDR3 comprises 14 residues. Germline V gene lookup returns CDR1 DFQATT and CDR2 SNEGSKA (reference sequence). With 5 bases clipped from V and 5 bases from J, the junction kept 9 bases outside the gene matches. CDR3 nucleotide sequence: TGCAGTGCTCTAGGGGGACTAGCAGTCGAGACCCAGTACTTC. It encodes CSALGGLAVETQYF.

The rearrangement links TRBV24-1 to TRBJ2-2; D perhaps matches TRBD1 (6 bases). The CDR3 consists of 15 residues. Germline lookup yields CDR1 KGHDR and CDR2 SFDVKD. The V gene lost 4 bases and the J gene lost 5 bases, with 13 bases spanning the gap. The DNA for the CDR3 is TGTGCCACCAGTGACCCCGGTAGGGGGACCGGGGAGCTGTTTTTT. It is translated as CATSDPGRGTGELFF.

This clonotype was seen at least ten times. The chain employs TRBV7-9 and TRBJ1-3, with unresolved D. Germline CDR1 and CDR2: SEHNR and FQNEAQ (reference sequence). The CDR3 is 15 amino acids. Trimming removed 5 bases from V and 2 bases from J, with 13 bases in between. The CDR3 protein is CASSHHLVTGNTIYF. As DNA, the CDR3 is TGTGCCAGCAGCCACCATCTGGTAACTGGAAACACCATATATTTT.

The chain couples TRBV24-1 to TRBJ1-4; 7 bases are a match to TRBD1. Germline-derived CDR1 and CDR2 are KGHDR and SFDVKD. V was pared by 7 bases and J by 6 bases, with 7 bases of the junction left unmatched. This CDR3 region has 14 residues. CDR3 in amino acids: CATSATGWDEKLFF. Written as DNA, the CDR3 is TGTGCCACCAGCGCGACAGGGTGGGATGAAAAACTGTTTTTT.

This sequence joins TRBV3-1 and TRBJ1-1; the D gene is possibly TRBD1 (6 bases). The V and J ends lost 1 base and 4 bases respectively, with 19 bases between them. The CDR3 consists of 17 residues. Germline V lookup: CDR1 LGHDT, CDR2 YNNKEL (reference sequence). DNA for the CDR3: TGTGCCAGCAGCCAAGGCCTGGGACAAAGGGGGGGCACTGAAGCTTTCTTT. Encoded protein: CASSQGLGQRGGTEAFF.

This sequence joins TRBV24-1 and TRBJ1-1; possible D gene TRBD1, 5 bases. The CDR3 consists of 14 residues. Trimming left V 7 bases short and J 7 bases short, with 18 bases between. Looked up from germline, CDR1 is KGHDR and CDR2 is SFDVKD. In DNA form, the CDR3 reads TGTGCCACCAGACCCACTGGGCCCGGGGGTGAAGCTTTCTTT. Its protein product is CATRPTGPGGEAFF.

This clonotype was counted at least ten times. This chain links TRBV5-6 with TRBJ2-3; TRBD2 aligns across 8 bases. The CDR3 extends over 14 amino acids. V lost 2 bases and J lost 6; bases outside the gene matches: 5. The germline gives CDR1 SGHDT, CDR2 YYEEEE. The CDR3 region has the DNA TGTGCCAGCAGCTTAAGCGGGAGTCGGGATACGCAGTATTTT. Translating it yields CASSLSGSRDTQYF. Based on the CDR3 plus reference TRBV5-6 and TRBJ2-3, the full variable domain is DAGVTQSPTHLIKTRGQQVTLRCSPKSGHDTVSWYQQALGQGPQFIFQYYEEEERQRGNFPDRFSGHQFPNYSSELNVNALLLGDSALYLCASSLSGSRDTQYFGPGTRLTVL.

This clonotype was counted many times. The chain is built from TRBV18 and TRBJ2-5; D is ambiguous. In germline, CDR1 is KGHSH, CDR2 LQKENI. V was clipped by 2 bases and J by 2 bases, with 12 bases between them. The CDR3 runs 15 residues. The CDR3 region is CASSPTQSNQETQYF. The CDR3 coding sequence is TGTGCCAGCTCACCAACCCAAAGCAATCAAGAGACCCAGTACTTC.

This clonotype has more than one count but fewer than ten. The chain carries TRBV6-1 and TRBJ2-1, with no clear D. The CDR3 is 14 residues long. Trimming cost V 5 bases and J 0 bases, with 8 bases left between them. Germline CDR1 MNHNS, CDR2 SASEGT. CDR3 loop: CASSPFSSYNEQFF. CDR3 bases: TGTGCCAGCAGTCCCTTTAGCTCCTACAATGAGCAGTTCTTC.

This clonotype has ten or more counts. The J gene is TRBJ1-5, the V gene TRBV28, with D uncertain. This CDR3 region has 14 residues. Germline V gene data show CDR1 as MDHEN and CDR2 as SYDVKM. Trimming cost V 6 bases and J 5 bases, with 14 bases left between them. In nucleotides, the CDR3 is TGTGCCAGCAGATCTACGGGTCTTCATCAGCCCCAGCATTTT. This translates into CASRSTGLHQPQHF.

This clonotype was recorded at least ten times. The chain couples TRBV7-8 to TRBJ2-1; 10 bases align to TRBD2. J was trimmed by 8 bases and V by 3 bases; bases with no gene match: 4. This CDR3 is 14 amino acids long. Per germline, CDR1 SGHVS and CDR2 FQNEAQ. CDR3 nucleotides: TGTGCCAGCAGCTTGCTAGCGGGAGTCGATGAGCAGTTCTTC. Its translation is CASSLLAGVDEQFF.

There are many counts of this clonotype. For the CDR3, the DNA is TGTGCCAGCAGTGCTCCTGGACTAGCCAATGAGCAGTTCTTC. Its protein product is CASSAPGLANEQFF. The chain joins TRBV2 to TRBJ2-1; 8 bases map to TRBD2. The V gene's germline CDR1 is SNHLY and CDR2 FYNNEI. Trimming removed 4 bases from V and 6 bases from J; junction bases left unmatched: 5. The CDR3 runs to 14 residues.

This clonotype was detected many times. CDR3 in amino acids: CASSMRPGTLNYGYTF. The CDR3 DNA is TGTGCCAGCAGCATGAGGCCTGGGACACTAAACTATGGCTACACCTTC. This chain links TRBV5-8 with TRBJ1-2, with a weak D call TRBD1 (6 bases). CDR3 length: 16 amino acids. Between the trimmed V and J ends, which lost 4 bases and 2 bases, there was a span of 18 bases. CDR1 is SGHTS and CDR2 is YDEGEE in the germline V gene.

V gene TRBV7-2 combines with J gene TRBJ2-2; 8 bases match TRBD1. Germline CDR1 is SGHTA and CDR2 is FQGNSA. CDR3 size: 16 residues. Trimming cost V 4 bases and J 0 bases; bases outside gene matches: 4. CDR3 DNA: TGTGCCAGCAGCTCTTCGACAGGGGCGAACACCGGGGAGCTGTTTTTT. Amino acids: CASSSSTGANTGELFF.

In this sample, this clonotype turned up many times. This rearrangement joins TRBV27 to TRBJ2-2, with D maybe TRBD1 (6 bases). CDR3 length equals 15 residues. Per germline, CDR1 MNHEY and CDR2 SMNVEV (reference sequence). Trimming stripped 1 base from V and 3 bases from J, with 9 bases between. The CDR3 reads CASSLFRGDTGELFF. The CDR3 nucleotides are TGTGCCAGCAGTTTATTCAGGGGCGACACCGGGGAGCTGTTTTTT.

This clonotype was seen a few times. The chain uses TRBV20-1 and TRBJ1-2; perhaps TRBD1 as D (6 bases). The germline V gene has CDR1 DFQATT and CDR2 SNEGSKA (reference sequence). V gave up 7 bases and J gave up 5 bases, with 11 bases separating them. The CDR3 contains 11 residues. In nucleotides, the CDR3 is TGCAGTGTTAGGGGGGCATATGGCTACACCTTC. It specifies CSVRGAYGYTF.

The chain recombines TRBV18 with TRBJ2-2; D ambiguous. Trimming pared 6 bases from V and 6 bases from J, leaving 8 bases between. There are 12 residues in the CDR3. Germline V gene lookup returns CDR1 KGHSH and CDR2 LQKENI. Written as DNA, the CDR3 is TGTGCCAGCTCCTCTTTTTCCGGGGAGCTGTTTTTT. It is translated as CASSSFSGELFF.

At least ten counts were recorded for this clonotype. The chain has TRBV6-1 and TRBJ1-5; D perhaps matches TRBD1 (6 bases). The germline V gene has CDR1 MNHNS and CDR2 SASEGT. CDR3 length: 15 amino acids. The V and J ends lost 11 bases and 1 base respectively, with 18 bases between them. The CDR3 sequence: CAPFVRGASNQPQHF. The CDR3 coding sequence is TGTGCCCCATTTGTCCGGGGGGCGAGCAATCAGCCCCAGCATTTT.